One sample yielded the 22 T cell receptor beta chains listed below, sequenced in a study of blood T cell repertoires in COVID-19. The table came from immunoSEQ multiplex PCR; TCRdb's copy has only in-frame clones and leaves some out. The sample yields 150,000 to 200,000 clones, around 92% seen once. Sample: peripheral blood. All receptors come from a man younger than 40 with COVID-19, enrolled during active disease.

This sequence joins TRBV5-6 and TRBJ2-7; 8 nucleotides match TRBD2. The germline V gene has CDR1 SGHDT and CDR2 YYEEEE. The V and J ends lost 2 bases and 4 bases, in that order; junction bases with no gene match: 8. The CDR3 loop spans 15 amino acids. CDR3 region: CASSFIAAGVYEQYF. The CDR3 DNA follows: TGTGCCAGCAGCTTTATCGCAGCGGGAGTATACGAGCAGTACTTC.

The chain combines TRBV6-2 or TRBV6-3 with TRBJ1-3; D is unresolved. The CDR3 runs to 12 residues. Trimming removed 0 bases from V and 8 bases from J, with 5 bases in between. Germline values: CDR1 MNHEY, CDR2 SVGEGT. CDR3 loop: CASSYSPDTIYF. DNA for the CDR3: TGTGCCAGCAGTTACTCCCCGGACACCATATATTTT.

The V and J genes are TRBV7-8 and TRBJ2-5; 15 bases match TRBD2. Germline V gene lookup returns CDR1 SGHVS and CDR2 FQNEAQ. This CDR3 has 15 amino acids. V lost 5 bases and J lost 5; bases outside the gene matches: 3. The CDR3 here is CASSPGLAGGETQYF. DNA for the CDR3: TGTGCCAGCAGCCCGGGACTAGCGGGAGGTGAGACCCAGTACTTC.

The gene calls are TRBV6-1 and TRBJ1-5; TRBD1 agrees at 7 bases. Germline CDR1 MNHNS, CDR2 SASEGT. The CDR3 length is 15 residues. Trimming cost V 1 base and J 3 bases; bases outside gene matches: 3. The CDR3 coding sequence is TGTGCCAGCAGTGAAGGCAGGGGGTACAATCAGCCCCAGCATTTT. The encoded protein is CASSEGRGYNQPQHF.

V and J are TRBV7-2 and TRBJ2-1, with TRBD1 identical over 7 bases. CDR1 SGHTA and CDR2 FQGNSA come from the germline V gene. The CDR3 covers 16 residues. V lost 3 bases, J lost 3 bases, and 8 bases stayed unmatched. CDR3 sequence reads: CASSFIGQAIYNEQFF. The CDR3 coding sequence is TGTGCCAGCAGCTTCATTGGACAGGCCATCTACAATGAGCAGTTCTTC.

CDR3 residues: CASSLAFLMRNTEAFF. Written as DNA, the CDR3 is TGTGCCAGCAGCTTAGCGTTTCTTATGAGGAACACTGAAGCTTTCTTT. The chain is built from TRBV7-2 and TRBJ1-1; D unresolved. This CDR3 is built from 16 residues. Germline V gene sequence: CDR1 SGHTA, CDR2 FQGNSA. Trimming removed 0 bases from V and 1 base from J, with 12 bases in between.

The V and J genes are TRBV18 and TRBJ2-2, with TRBD1 matching over 9 bases. V trimming: 5 bases; J trimming: 2 bases; junction bases outside the gene matches: 12. The CDR3 contains 18 residues. CDR1 and CDR2 (germline): KGHSH, LQKENI. The CDR3 coding sequence is TGTGCCAGCTCAAAAAATCGTCCGGGACAGGGAAACACCGGGGAGCTGTTTTTT. This translates into CASSKNRPGQGNTGELFF.

The J gene is TRBJ1-2, the V gene TRBV6-5; the match to TRBD1 covers 7 bases. J gave up 8 bases and V 7 bases, and 4 bases lay outside the gene matches. This CDR3 is 11 amino acids long. Germline CDR1 is MNHEY and CDR2 is SVGAGI. In DNA, the CDR3 is TGTGCCAGCACGGCAGGGGGAGGCTACACCTTC. Its protein is CASTAGGGYTF.

The chain uses TRBV19 and TRBJ2-2, with D perhaps TRBD1 (5 bases). The V gene's germline CDR1 is LNHDA and CDR2 SQIVND (reference sequence). The V end was cut by 1 base, the J end by 5 bases, with 11 bases between. This CDR3 region has 15 residues. The CDR3 DNA is TGTGCCAGTAGTATAGGTGGGGCAGGGACCGGGGAGCTGTTTTTT. Protein: CASSIGGAGTGELFF.

This clone was seen more than once but under ten times. Other nucleotide sequences from this sample produce the same CDR3. J is TRBJ2-5 and V is TRBV18, with a possible D match to TRBD1 (5 bases). V lost 0 bases to trimming and J lost 4 bases, with 6 bases between them. Germline CDR1 and CDR2: KGHSH and LQKENI. CDR3 length equals 13 residues. The CDR3 spells CASSPPGVETQYF. CDR3 in DNA: TGTGCCAGCTCACCACCAGGGGTAGAGACCCAGTACTTC.

The chain carries TRBV18 and TRBJ1-5, with a possible D match to TRBD1 (6 bases). Germline V gene data show CDR1 as KGHSH and CDR2 as LQKENI. The germline V and J ends were trimmed by 6 bases and 7 bases, with 13 bases remaining between them. This CDR3 has 13 amino acids. The CDR3 sequence: CASSAGEGQPQHF. The CDR3 bases are TGTGCCAGCTCCGCAGGGGAGGGGCAGCCCCAGCATTTT.

The chain recombines TRBV24-1 with TRBJ2-5; 12 bases fit TRBD2. Germline V gene sequence: CDR1 KGHDR, CDR2 SFDVKD. The CDR3 sequence is 16 residues long. The J segment lost 5 bases and the V segment lost 4 bases, leaving 7 bases of the junction unmatched. CDR3 residues: CATSERTSGIVETQYF. DNA of the CDR3: TGTGCCACCAGTGAGCGGACTAGCGGGATTGTTGAGACCCAGTACTTC.

J is TRBJ1-6 and V is TRBV14; D uncertain. V lost 1 base, J lost 7 bases, and 14 bases lay in between. Germline loops: CDR1 SGHDN, CDR2 FVKESK. CDR3 length: 16 amino acids. CDR3 DNA sequence: TGTGCCAGCAGCCAAGGACTGGCGGTTAGGAATTCACCCCTCCACTTT. Protein sequence: CASSQGLAVRNSPLHF.

The rearrangement uses TRBV5-1 and TRBJ2-3; 10 nucleotides line up with TRBD2. This CDR3 is built from 16 residues. J was trimmed by 0 bases and V by 3 bases; bases with no gene match: 4. Germline values: CDR1 SGHRS, CDR2 YFSETQ. The CDR3 loop reads CASSSGLATSTDTQYF. As DNA, the CDR3 is TGCGCCAGCAGCTCGGGACTAGCGACTAGCACAGATACGCAGTATTTT.

This clone appeared once. J is TRBJ2-2 and V is TRBV10-3; 12 positions agree with TRBD2. Trimming removed 0 bases from V and 1 base from J; junction bases left unmatched: 3. Germline V gene data show CDR1 as ENHRY and CDR2 as SYGVKD. The CDR3 has 18 amino acids. CDR3 amino acids: CAISESASGRVNTGELFF. CDR3 coding DNA: TGTGCCATCAGTGAGTCGGCTAGCGGGAGGGTGAACACCGGGGAGCTGTTTTTT.

This rearrangement joins TRBV7-2 to TRBJ1-3; TRBD1 agrees at 7 bases. This CDR3 is 14 amino acids long. Per the germline V gene, CDR1 is SGHTA and CDR2 is FQGNSA. V gave up 6 bases and J gave up 3 bases; unmatched junction bases: 5. The DNA of the CDR3 is TGTGCCAGCAGATTGGACAGGAATGGAAACACCATATATTTT. Protein product: CASRLDRNGNTIYF.

The V and J genes are TRBV11-2 and TRBJ2-7; 9 bases line up with TRBD2. The CDR3 is 15 residues long. V gave up 1 base and J gave up 3 bases; unmatched junction bases: 4. Germline CDR1 SGHAT, CDR2 FQNNGV. CDR3 nucleotide sequence: TGTGCCAGCAGCTTAGGGGCGGGGGGGAACTACGAGCAGTACTTC. Its protein is CASSLGAGGNYEQYF. Looking up the rest from reference TRBV11-2 and TRBJ2-7 gives the full variable domain: EAGVAQSPRYKIIEKRQSVAFWCNPISGHATLYWYQQILGQGPKLLIQFQNNGVVDDSQLPKDRFSAERLKGVDSTLKIQPAKLEDSAVYLCASSLGAGGNYEQYFGPGTRLTVT.

V is TRBV27 and J is TRBJ2-3; 12 bases map to TRBD2. Germline assignment: CDR1 MNHEY and CDR2 SMNVEV (reference sequence). The V gene end was trimmed by 5 bases and the J gene end by 8 bases; junction bases not matched to a gene: 8. This CDR3 spans 15 amino acids. CDR3 protein: CASSPLGTSGFTQYF. The CDR3 bases are TGTGCCAGCAGTCCTCTAGGGACTAGCGGGTTTACGCAGTATTTT.

The V gene is TRBV11-2, the J gene TRBJ1-1, with a tentative D call TRBD1 (5 bases). CDR1 is SGHAT and CDR2 is FQNNGV in the germline V gene. Trimming pared 2 bases from V and 1 base from J, leaving 14 bases between. This CDR3 has 16 amino acids. The CDR3 loop reads CASSLPLGGSNTEAFF. CDR3 in DNA: TGTGCCAGCAGCTTACCCCTGGGGGGGTCGAACACTGAAGCTTTCTTT.

This rearrangement joins TRBV5-1 to TRBJ1-2; D perhaps matches TRBD1 (6 bases). CDR3 size: 14 residues. Trimming stripped 4 bases from V and 5 bases from J, with 15 bases between. Germline V gene sequence: CDR1 SGHRS, CDR2 YFSETQ. The CDR3 region is CASSGHQGQYGYTF. CDR3 coding DNA: TGCGCCAGCAGCGGACATCAAGGACAGTATGGCTACACCTTC.

The chain couples TRBV6-6 to TRBJ2-6; TRBD2 aligns across 11 bases. The germline V gene has CDR1 MNHNY and CDR2 SVGAGI (reference sequence). The CDR3 runs to 18 residues. V lost 5 bases to trimming and J lost 0 bases; unmatched junction nucleotides: 6. CDR3 protein: CASSLTSGGASGANVLTF. The CDR3 coding sequence is TGTGCCAGCAGTCTCACTAGCGGGGGTGCCTCTGGGGCCAACGTCCTGACTTTC.

The chain uses TRBV28 and TRBJ2-7, with TRBD2 identical over 13 bases. The CDR3 consists of 17 residues. Germline trimming cut 6 bases from V and 7 bases from J; bases unmatched to any gene: 15. Germline V gene lookup returns CDR1 MDHEN and CDR2 SYDVKM. CDR3 nucleotide sequence: TGTGCCAGCAGCCCTGAGGTACTAGCGGGGGGGCCGCATGAGCAGTACTTC. Translating it yields CASSPEVLAGGPHEQYF.